The 27 T cell receptor beta chains below all came from one sample that was sequenced in a study of blood T cells in healthy people across ages (dated by TCRdb to the mid-2010s). Library creation used 5' RACE. The sequencer listed for this sample is Illumina HiSeq 2500. The second PCR ran for roughly 7 to 11 cycles and used a J-beta primer mix along with a sample-barcoded 5' primer. Using fastp trimming at Q25 and MiXCR clonotype assembly, TCRdb reanalyzed the public sequencing data and kept in-frame beta chains. Each entry is one CDR3 protein sequence, shown with its most common DNA and genes. The sample table shows about 800,000 distinct CDR3 sequences, and roughly 60% are seen once. The top ten constitute 20% to 25% of the sample. Source material: blood. The receptors stem from a man between 25 and 39 years old in good health.

The chain is built from TRBV29-1 and TRBJ1-1; D is possibly TRBD1 (6 bases). Germline V gene lookup returns CDR1 SQVTM and CDR2 ANQGSEA. The V and J ends lost 0 bases and 2 bases respectively, with 13 bases between them. This CDR3 has 15 amino acids. The CDR3 reads CSVEDYGQSNTEAFF. For the CDR3, the DNA is TGCAGCGTTGAAGATTACGGACAGAGTAACACTGAAGCTTTCTTT.

V usage is TRBV28 and J usage is TRBJ1-2; 8 nucleotides align to TRBD1. The V gene's germline CDR1 is MDHEN and CDR2 SYDVKM. The CDR3 consists of 14 residues. The junction had 7 bases not matched to a gene; V was cut back by 2 bases and J by 8 bases. The CDR3 here is CASSLTGGLEGYTF. DNA of the CDR3: TGTGCCAGCAGTTTAACAGGGGGTCTAGAGGGCTACACCTTC.

The rearrangement joins TRBV10-3 to TRBJ2-6; D may be TRBD1 or TRBD2 (6 bases each). This CDR3 contains 15 residues. The V end was cut by 4 bases, the J end by 2 bases, with 9 bases between. Germline V gene sequence: CDR1 ENHRY, CDR2 SYGVKD. The CDR3 reads CAISGGAAGANVLTF. The CDR3 DNA is TGTGCCATCAGTGGGGGGGCGGCTGGGGCCAACGTCCTGACTTTC.

V and J are TRBV28 and TRBJ2-4; TRBD1 or TRBD2 may be the D gene (5 bases each). CDR3 length: 13 residues. Trimming removed 5 bases at V and 13 bases at J, with 18 bases between. Germline V gene data show CDR1 as MDHEN and CDR2 as SYDVKM. The CDR3 sequence is CASSLPGGIGQYF. The CDR3 DNA sequence: TGTGCCAGCAGTCTCCCTGGGGGAATAGGGCAGTACTTC.

About this clonotype itself: A read error may produce the germline difference seen at one junction end. The CDR3 DNA is TGCAATGCTAGAGGCCCAGAGGCCGTCGGGGCGAGCTACGAGCAGTACTTC. Protein sequence: CNARGPEAVGASYEQYF. This chain connects TRBV20-1 to TRBJ2-7, with D tentatively TRBD1 or TRBD2 (5 bases each). Germline CDR1 and CDR2: DFQATT and SNEGSKA (reference sequence). This CDR3 spans 17 amino acids.

The chain combines TRBV28 with TRBJ2-4; no reliable D call. Deletions cut 6 bases from V and 0 bases from J, with 12 bases between. The CDR3 is made up of 15 amino acids. Germline V gene sequence: CDR1 MDHEN, CDR2 SYDVKM. This chain's CDR3 is CASSAFDLAKNIQYF. The CDR3 nucleotides read TGTGCCAGCAGCGCCTTTGATCTAGCCAAAAACATTCAGTACTTC.

The chain uses TRBV7-9 and TRBJ1-4; D might be TRBD1 (5 bases). The V and J ends lost 1 base and 14 bases respectively, with 11 bases between them. Germline CDR1 reads SEHNR; CDR2 reads FQNEAQ (reference sequence). The CDR3 is made up of 12 amino acids. CDR3 in amino acids: CASSLDRQLLFF. In DNA, the CDR3 is TGTGCCAGCAGCTTAGACAGGCAGTTGCTGTTTTTT.

The V gene is TRBV28, the J gene TRBJ2-5; D uncertain. The J call could be wrong; TRBJ2-7 is a better fit for the DNA end. The CDR3 covers 12 residues. CDR1 and CDR2 (germline): MDHEN, SYDVKM. The CDR3 loop reads CASSFGGIEQYF. CDR3 bases: TGTGCCAGCAGTTTCGGCGGAATCGAGCAGTACTTC.

This clonotype was detected once. The V gene is TRBV10-2, the J gene TRBJ2-7; D perhaps matches TRBD2 (5 bases). The CDR3 is made up of 15 amino acids. Trimming cost V 2 bases and J 3 bases, with 14 bases left between them. Germline CDR1 and CDR2: WSHSY and SAAADI. Here the CDR3 DNA reads TGCGCCAGCAGTGAGATTCGGGGTGGCGTCTACGAGCAGTACTTC. It translates to CASSEIRGGVYEQYF.

The chain combines TRBV20-1 with TRBJ2-3; no reliable D call. This CDR3 comprises 13 residues. Germline CDR1 reads DFQATT; CDR2 reads SNEGSKA (reference sequence). V was shortened by 0 bases and J by 3 bases, with 7 bases between the two germline ends. In DNA form, the CDR3 reads TGCAGTGCTAGAGATACTCTGACAGATACGCAGTATTTT. Translating it yields CSARDTLTDTQYF.

This clonotype was seen more than once but under ten times. The rearrangement links TRBV7-2 to TRBJ2-5, with D hard to call. The CDR3 covers 15 residues. CDR1 is SGHTA, CDR2 FQGNSA, per germline. V was pared by 1 base and J by 5 bases, with 14 bases between. The CDR3 protein is CASSLVLDGSETQYF. In DNA form, the CDR3 reads TGTGCCAGCAGCTTAGTATTAGACGGTTCGGAGACCCAGTACTTC.

This chain links TRBV3-1 with TRBJ2-4; D not resolved. The CDR3 runs to 14 residues. Germline V gene lookup returns CDR1 LGHDT and CDR2 YNNKEL (reference sequence). Trimming cost V 2 bases and J 13 bases, with 18 bases left between them. The CDR3 sequence is CASSQSVGGGEQYF. The CDR3 region has the DNA TGTGCCAGCAGCCAATCTGTGGGCGGCGGTGAGCAGTACTTC.

The V gene is TRBV29-1, the J gene TRBJ1-2; no reliable D call. Trimming took 0 bases from V and 8 from J, leaving 10 bases between them. This CDR3 is 12 amino acids long. Per germline, CDR1 SQVTM and CDR2 ANQGSEA. The CDR3, as DNA: TGCAGCGTTGAAGAGAGCCGGGGAGGCTACACCTTC. It codes for CSVEESRGGYTF.

The gene calls are TRBV28 and TRBJ2-1; D is possibly TRBD1 (6 bases). This CDR3 contains 13 residues. The V gene lost 7 bases and the J gene lost 5 bases, with 12 bases spanning the gap. Germline-derived CDR1 and CDR2 are MDHEN and SYDVKM. The CDR3 nucleotides are TGTGCCAGCACGCCAACAGGGCACAATGAGCAGTTCTTC. It is translated as CASTPTGHNEQFF.

DNA for the CDR3: TGCAGTGCCCGCTGGGCTAGCGGGAGCAATGAGCAGTTCTTC. This gives the protein CSARWASGSNEQFF. The genes are TRBV20-1 and TRBJ2-1; TRBD2 matches at 10 bases. With 6 bases clipped from V and 6 bases from J, the junction kept 8 bases outside the gene matches. The CDR3 runs 14 residues. CDR1 and CDR2 (germline): DFQATT, SNEGSKA (reference sequence).

This clonotype was picked up a small number of times. The chain couples TRBV7-2 to TRBJ2-1; 13 bases are shared with TRBD2. Trimming cost V 4 bases and J 6 bases; bases outside gene matches: 15. Germline CDR1 SGHTA, CDR2 FQGNSA. This CDR3 contains 19 residues. The CDR3 region is CASSSRPSTSGGSPNEQFF. Here the CDR3 DNA reads TGTGCCAGCAGCTCGCGTCCATCGACTAGCGGGGGGTCCCCCAATGAGCAGTTCTTC.

This clonotype was recorded a few times. The chain uses TRBV24-1 and TRBJ2-1, with 7 bases identical to TRBD2. Germline V CDR1 and CDR2: KGHDR, SFDVKD. The CDR3 is 14 amino acids. V lost 3 bases and J lost 12; bases outside the gene matches: 10. Here the CDR3 DNA reads TGTGCCACCAGTGATCCCGGGACTACCTTCGGGCAGTTCTTC. This encodes CATSDPGTTFGQFF.

Concerning this clonotype itself: At one of its ends the junction is not consistent with the germline gene, which may arise from a read error. This chain links TRBV6-2 or TRBV6-3 with TRBJ2-6; D is ambiguous. Germline values: CDR1 MNHEY, CDR2 SVGEGT. This CDR3 has 15 amino acids. The CDR3 loop is CASSHEVSEANVLTF. CDR3 nucleotide sequence: TGTGCCAGCAGCCACGAGGTGTCTGAGGCCAACGTCCTGACTTTC.

V gene TRBV7-3 combines with J gene TRBJ2-1; weak D call: TRBD2 (6 bases). V lost 6 bases and J 5 bases, leaving 11 bases between the germline ends. CDR3 length equals 13 residues. Germline lookup yields CDR1 SGHTA and CDR2 FQGTGA. The CDR3 protein is CASRSTSHNEQFF. The CDR3, as DNA: TGTGCCAGCAGGTCGACTAGTCACAATGAGCAGTTCTTC. The whole variable domain, remainder taken from reference TRBV7-3 and TRBJ2-1, is GAGVSQTPSNKVTEKGKYVELRCDPISGHTALYWYRQSLGQGPEFLIYFQGTGAADDSGLPNDRFFAVRPEGSVSTLKIQRTERGDSAVYLCASRSTSHNEQFFGPGTRLTVL.

In its sample, this clonotype was seen a few times. The V and J genes are TRBV20-1 and TRBJ2-1, with TRBD1 as a possible D gene (5 bases). This CDR3 spans 13 amino acids. Germline values: CDR1 DFQATT, CDR2 SNEGSKA (reference sequence). The ends were cut back, 1 base at V and 8 bases at J, with 12 bases in the middle. The CDR3 reads CSARAWGRDEQFF. The DNA of the CDR3 is TGCAGTGCTAGAGCTTGGGGCAGGGATGAGCAGTTCTTC.

This clonotype was seen more than once but under ten times. V and J are TRBV10-3 and TRBJ2-1, with D possibly TRBD2 on 6 matching bases. The germline V gene encodes CDR1 ENHRY and CDR2 SYGVKD. The CDR3 runs 13 residues. Trimming removed 9 bases at V and 8 bases at J, with 17 bases between. CDR3 in amino acids: CAIRARDSHEQFF. The CDR3 coding sequence is TGTGCCATACGGGCCCGGGACTCCCATGAGCAGTTCTTC.

This clonotype was observed a few times. V is TRBV6-2 or TRBV6-3 and J is TRBJ2-1; a weak D match, TRBD2 (6 bases). CDR3 length: 15 amino acids. The V gene lost 6 bases and the J gene lost 6 bases, with 18 bases spanning the gap. Germline assignment: CDR1 MNHEY and CDR2 SVGEGT. The CDR3 loop is CASSPGSLASNEQFF. CDR3 DNA: TGTGCCAGCAGCCCCGGGTCACTAGCTAGCAATGAGCAGTTCTTC.

This clonotype was detected a few times. The gene calls are TRBV29-1 and TRBJ2-1, with 7 bases identical to TRBD2. This CDR3 is 14 amino acids long. Germline V gives CDR1 SQVTM, CDR2 ANQGSEA. Unmatched junction bases numbered 6, after V lost 7 bases and J lost 0 bases. CDR3 in amino acids: CSAAAGSSYNEQFF. The CDR3 DNA is TGCAGCGCCGCAGCGGGAAGCTCCTACAATGAGCAGTTCTTC.

This clonotype was found once. Just one base apart from a much larger clone, this may be a read error. V and J are TRBV7-2 and TRBJ1-1; D is unclear. Between the trimmed V and J ends, which lost 2 bases and 7 bases, there was a span of 14 bases. The CDR3 spans 14 residues. Germline CDR1 SGHTA, CDR2 FQGNSA. In nucleotides, the CDR3 is TGTGCCAGCAGCTTAACGACAAGCGGAATTGAAGCTTTCTTT. Its translation: CASSLTTSGIEAFF. Full variable domain (outside the CDR3, taken from reference TRBV7-2 and TRBJ1-1): GAGVSQSPSNKVTEKGKDVELRCDPISGHTALYWYRQSLGQGLEFLIYFQGNSAPDKSGLPSDRFSAERTGGSVSTLTIQRTQQEDSAVYLCASSLTTSGIEAFFGQGTRLTVV.

The CDR3 bases are TGTGCCAGCAGCTTGGAGATCATCCCCTACGAGCAGTACTTC. It encodes CASSLEIIPYEQYF. The chain couples TRBV7-6 to TRBJ2-7, with D unclear. Germline loops: CDR1 SGHVS, CDR2 FNYEAQ. V was shortened by 3 bases and J by 2 bases, with 11 bases between the two germline ends. The CDR3 consists of 14 residues.

In this sample, this clonotype turned up once. The V gene is TRBV20-1, the J gene TRBJ2-1, with D possibly being TRBD2 (5 bases). TRBJ2-7 matches the DNA end more closely, so the J call is doubtful. CDR3 length: 15 residues. Germline CDR1 is DFQATT and CDR2 is SNEGSKA (reference sequence). The CDR3 DNA sequence: TGCAGTGCTGCGCGGTGGAGCGGAACTAACAATGAGCAGTACTTC. Protein: CSAARWSGTNNEQYF.

This clonotype is a singleton in its sample. The CDR3 DNA follows: TGTGCCAGCAGTTGGCGCTTGGGGGCGCTGGGAACAGGGCTGTTTTTT. Its protein product is CASSWRLGALGTGLFF. The chain is built from TRBV27 and TRBJ2-2, with D perhaps matching TRBD1 (6 bases). The germline V gene encodes CDR1 MNHEY and CDR2 SMNVEV (reference sequence). The CDR3 runs to 16 residues. Trimming removed 4 bases at V and 13 bases at J, with 25 bases between.